The following is a TCR beta chain sequence with its context. The material for each subset, its genomic DNA, was split evenly across several immunoSEQ plates. Sequenced by immunoSEQ multiplex PCR; TCRdb stores in-frame clones only, minus some. The table has approximately 1.5 million clones, approximately 98.5% seen once; the top ten hold 0.36%. This entry comes from a study of shared clonotypes between healthy human individuals. From germline, CDR1 is SGHTA and CDR2 FQGNSA. V was clipped by 0 bases and J by 4 bases, with 10 bases between them. The CDR3 sequence is 15 residues long. The V and J genes are TRBV7-2 and TRBJ1-5; tentatively, D is TRBD1 (5 bases). Sequenced sample: naive CD4+ T cells sorted from blood. As to subset: CD45RA+ positively selected. This TCR was sampled from a man in his thirties or forties in good health. CDR3: CASSLAIGANQPQHF. CDR3 nucleotide sequence: TGTGCCAGCAGCTTAGCGATAGGGGCAAATCAGCCCCAGCATTTT.